Presented here are 14 T cell receptor beta chains from one specimen sequenced in a study of radiotherapy plus CTLA-4 blockade in lung cancer. Only in-frame clones appear in the TCRdb table, and some are missing; sequencing was by immunoSEQ multiplex PCR. The sample contains roughly 100,000 clones, approximately 80% of which appear only once. The sequencing here drew on peripheral blood, taken from a patient treated with radiotherapy plus ipilimumab. The receptor set was obtained from a human donor with non-small cell lung cancer that progressed on radiotherapy plus ipilimumab.

The chain couples TRBV27 to TRBJ2-3; weak D call: TRBD1 (5 bases). The germline V gene has CDR1 MNHEY and CDR2 SMNVEV (reference sequence). CDR3 size: 16 residues. With 1 base removed from V and 3 bases from J, the gap between germline ends came to 14 bases. Written as DNA, the CDR3 is TGTGCCAGCAGTTTATGGGGCAGCCGGAGAACAGATACGCAGTATTTT. The encoded protein is CASSLWGSRRTDTQYF.

This chain links TRBV27 with TRBJ2-1, with 8 bases aligning to TRBD2. The CDR3 consists of 14 residues. V shed 6 bases, J shed 7 bases, and the junction held 8 bases outside the gene matches. Germline values: CDR1 MNHEY, CDR2 SMNVEV (reference sequence). The CDR3 protein is CASRPGLVGNEQFF. For the CDR3, the DNA is TGTGCCAGCAGACCGGGACTAGTGGGTAATGAGCAGTTCTTC.

This clone has just a few counts. The same CDR3 can be traced to other DNA sequences in this sample. V and J are TRBV7-3 and TRBJ2-2, with a tentative D call TRBD1 (5 bases). V was pared by 3 bases and J by 6 bases, with 8 bases between. In germline, CDR1 is SGHTA, CDR2 FQGTGA. CDR3 size: 13 residues. The CDR3 DNA sequence: TGTGCCAGCAGCTTGGGGCCTGCCGGGGAGCTGTTTTTT. The encoded protein is CASSLGPAGELFF.

The rearrangement links TRBV28 to TRBJ2-3; 11 positions agree with TRBD1. Germline trimming cut 6 bases from V and 2 bases from J; bases unmatched to any gene: 13. In germline, CDR1 is MDHEN, CDR2 SYDVKM. CDR3 size: 18 residues. The CDR3 reads CASSSTGTGGPPTDTQYF. CDR3 nucleotides: TGTGCCAGCAGCTCGACCGGGACAGGGGGTCCTCCCACAGATACGCAGTATTTT. The full variable domain, with the rest looked up from reference TRBV28 and TRBJ2-3, is DVKVTQSSRYLVKRTGEKVFLECVQDMDHENMFWYRQDPGLGLRLIYFSYDVKMKEKGDIPEGYSVSREKKERFSLILESASTNQTSMYLCASSSTGTGGPPTDTQYFGPGTRLTVL.

The chain joins TRBV7-6 to TRBJ2-1; D unclear. The CDR3 has 13 residues. CDR1 is SGHVS and CDR2 is FNYEAQ in the germline V gene. The V end lost 5 bases, the J end lost 5 bases, and 10 bases lay between the germline ends. The DNA of the CDR3 is TGTGCCAGCAGCGTCTTGGCCCACAATGAGCAGTTCTTC. As protein: CASSVLAHNEQFF.

The chain uses TRBV7-2 and TRBJ2-1; D possibly uses TRBD1 or TRBD2 (5 bases each). The CDR3 covers 13 residues. The germline gives CDR1 SGHTA, CDR2 FQGNSA. Trimming took 1 base from V and 9 from J, leaving 10 bases between them. CDR3 DNA: TGTGCCAGCAGCTTAGGGGTAGGGACTGAGCAGTTCTTC. Its translation: CASSLGVGTEQFF.

This clone was seen a handful of times. The CDR3 protein is CASSQVGRGNTIYF. Written as DNA, the CDR3 is TGCGCCAGCAGCCAAGTGGGGCGTGGGAACACCATATATTTT. The chain recombines TRBV4-1 with TRBJ1-3; D is possibly TRBD1 (5 bases). The germline V and J ends were trimmed by 1 base and 7 bases, with 11 bases remaining between them. The CDR3 loop spans 14 amino acids. Germline CDR1 reads MGHRA; CDR2 reads YSYEKL.

The V call is TRBV6-5, the J call TRBJ2-1, with a tentative D call TRBD2 (5 bases). Between the trimmed V and J ends, which lost 6 bases and 6 bases, there was a span of 18 bases. Germline assignment: CDR1 MNHEY and CDR2 SVGAGI. This CDR3 has 15 residues. CDR3 bases: TGTGCCAGCAGGAGTTACGGGGTTAAGGGCAATGAGCAGTTCTTC. Translation gives CASRSYGVKGNEQFF.

The V and J genes are TRBV9 and TRBJ1-3; tentative D call: TRBD1 (5 bases). The CDR3 has 15 amino acids. Germline-derived CDR1 and CDR2 are SGDLS and YYNGEE. Between the trimmed V and J ends, which lost 0 bases and 2 bases, there was a span of 9 bases. CDR3 loop: CASSVVGGAGNTIYF. In nucleotides, the CDR3 is TGTGCCAGCAGCGTAGTAGGAGGGGCTGGAAACACCATATATTTT.

CDR3 nucleotide sequence: TGTGCCAGCCCTATGGGGCTAGCGGGAGAAGGCCTCTACGAGCAGTACGTC. Its translation is CASPMGLAGEGLYEQYV. This rearrangement joins TRBV27 to TRBJ2-7; 10 bases fit TRBD2. The CDR3 consists of 17 residues. The V gene end was trimmed by 8 bases and the J gene end by 3 bases; junction bases not matched to a gene: 16. Germline loops: CDR1 MNHEY, CDR2 SMNVEV (reference sequence).

This clone has only one observation. The V and J genes are TRBV9 and TRBJ2-1; D gene uncertain. V was cut by 0 bases and J by 12 bases, with 19 bases left in between. Germline assignment: CDR1 SGDLS and CDR2 YYNGEE. This CDR3 contains 15 residues. This CDR3 is CASSVVSEGPGGQFF. The CDR3 nucleotides read TGTGCCAGCAGCGTAGTTTCCGAAGGGCCGGGCGGGCAGTTCTTC.

The chain couples TRBV19 to TRBJ2-2; D not resolved. The CDR3 extends over 14 amino acids. Germline-derived CDR1 and CDR2 are LNHDA and SQIVND (reference sequence). The V end was cut by 0 bases, the J end by 3 bases, with 5 bases between. The CDR3: CASSIDMDTGELFF. The DNA for the CDR3 is TGTGCCAGTAGTATAGATATGGACACCGGGGAGCTGTTTTTT. The whole variable domain, remainder taken from reference TRBV19 and TRBJ2-2, is DGGITQSPKYLFRKEGQNVTLSCEQNLNHDAMYWYRQDPGQGLRLIYYSQIVNDFQKGDIAEGYSVSREKKESFPLTVTSAQKNPTAFYLCASSIDMDTGELFFGEGSRLTVL.

The chain joins TRBV9 to TRBJ2-7, with 12 nucleotides matching TRBD1. V was pared by 3 bases and J by 5 bases, with 6 bases of the junction left unmatched. The CDR3 is 15 amino acids. Germline loops: CDR1 SGDLS, CDR2 YYNGEE. CDR3 nucleotides: TGTGCCAGCAGCGGGAGGGGACAGGGGGCCGACGAGCAGTACTTC. Residues: CASSGRGQGADEQYF.

The chain recombines TRBV4-1 with TRBJ1-5; D uncertain. Trimming pared 5 bases from V and 0 bases from J, leaving 11 bases between. The CDR3 is 15 amino acids. Germline CDR1 is MGHRA and CDR2 is YSYEKL. The CDR3, as DNA: TGCGCCAGCAGCTCATCTTTCAATAGCAATCAGCCCCAGCATTTT. This translates into CASSSSFNSNQPQHF.